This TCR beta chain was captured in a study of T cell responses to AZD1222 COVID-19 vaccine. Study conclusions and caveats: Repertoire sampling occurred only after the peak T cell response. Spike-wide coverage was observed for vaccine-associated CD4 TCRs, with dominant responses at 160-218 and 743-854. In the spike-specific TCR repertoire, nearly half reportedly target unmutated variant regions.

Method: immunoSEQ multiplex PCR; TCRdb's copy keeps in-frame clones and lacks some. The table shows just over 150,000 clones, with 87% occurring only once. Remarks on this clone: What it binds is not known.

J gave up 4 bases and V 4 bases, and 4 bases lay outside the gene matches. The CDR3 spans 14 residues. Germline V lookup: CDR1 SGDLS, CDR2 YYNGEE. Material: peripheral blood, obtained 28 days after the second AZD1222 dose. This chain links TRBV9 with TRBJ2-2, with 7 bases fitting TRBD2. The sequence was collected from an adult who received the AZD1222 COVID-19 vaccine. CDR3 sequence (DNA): TGTGCCAGCAGCACCAGACTAGCCACCGGGGAGCTGTTTTTT. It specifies CASSTRLATGELFF. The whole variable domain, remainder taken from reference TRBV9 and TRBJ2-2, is DSGVTQTPKHLITATGQRVTLRCSPRSGDLSVYWYQQSLDQGLQFLIQYYNGEERAKGNILERFSAQQFPDLHSELNLSSLELGDSALYFCASSTRLATGELFFGEGSRLTVL.